The T cell receptor (beta chain) described here comes from a study of T-cell reconstitution after alpha-beta-depleted transplantation in children. The length of the CDR3 is 16 residues. Trimming took 4 bases from V and 4 from J; bases not matched to a gene: 10. This sample's TCRbeta library carried unique molecular identifier barcodes. TCRdb called the PCR reads again in MiXCR, with one record for every CDR3 protein. The sample has 150,000 to 250,000 distinct CDR3 sequences; approximately 14% are singletons. This clonotype was observed many times. The V and J genes are TRBV12-3 or TRBV12-4 and TRBJ2-1; 7 bases agree with TRBD2. The sample in question was PBMCs from the stem cell graft donor, obtained from the stem cell graft. The sequence was obtained from a human donor who donated a stem cell graft to a child with acute lymphoblastic leukemia. The CDR3 loop is CASSSFPRGRYNEQFF. The CDR3 nucleotides read TGTGCCAGCAGTTCCTTTCCTCGCGGGAGATACAATGAGCAGTTCTTC.